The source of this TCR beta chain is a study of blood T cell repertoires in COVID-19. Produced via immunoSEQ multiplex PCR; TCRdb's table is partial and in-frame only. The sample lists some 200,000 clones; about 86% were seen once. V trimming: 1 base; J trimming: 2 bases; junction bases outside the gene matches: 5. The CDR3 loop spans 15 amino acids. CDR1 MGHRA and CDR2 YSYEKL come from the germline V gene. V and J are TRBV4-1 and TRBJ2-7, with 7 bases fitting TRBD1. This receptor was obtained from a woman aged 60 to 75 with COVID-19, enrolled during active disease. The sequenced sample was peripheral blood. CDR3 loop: CASSQGSTGAYEQYF. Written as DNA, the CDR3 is TGCGCCAGCAGCCAAGGTTCCACAGGGGCCTACGAGCAGTACTTC.